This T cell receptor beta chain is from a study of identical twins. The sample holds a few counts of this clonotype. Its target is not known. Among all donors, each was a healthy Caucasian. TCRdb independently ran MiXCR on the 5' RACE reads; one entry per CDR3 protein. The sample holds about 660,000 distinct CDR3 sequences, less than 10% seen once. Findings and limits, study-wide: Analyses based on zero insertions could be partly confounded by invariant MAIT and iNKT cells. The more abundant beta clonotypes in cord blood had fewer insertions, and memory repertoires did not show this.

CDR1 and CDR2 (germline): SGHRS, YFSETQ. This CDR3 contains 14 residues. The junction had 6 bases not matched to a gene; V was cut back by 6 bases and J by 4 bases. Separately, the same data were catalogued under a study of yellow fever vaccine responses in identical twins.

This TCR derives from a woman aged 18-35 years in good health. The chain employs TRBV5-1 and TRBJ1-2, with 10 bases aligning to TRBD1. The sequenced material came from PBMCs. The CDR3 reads CASTTTGGAYGYTF. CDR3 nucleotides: TGCGCCAGCACAACGACAGGGGGCGCCTATGGCTACACCTTC.